This TCR beta chain was captured by sequencing in a study of blood T cell repertoires in COVID-19. Sequencing was performed with immunoSEQ multiplex PCR; in TCRdb, only in-frame clones are kept and a portion is missing. The repertoire holds 310,000 or so clones, with approximately 91% as singletons. Sequences were obtained from peripheral blood. This clonotype was obtained from a woman in her thirties with COVID-19, enrolled during active disease.

CDR3 sequence reads: CASSPRRDKYNEQFF. The CDR3 nucleotides are TGTGCCAGCAGCCCCCGCCGGGACAAATACAATGAGCAGTTCTTC. The chain is built from TRBV11-3 and TRBJ2-1; possibly TRBD1 for D (6 bases). The length of the CDR3 is 15 residues. CDR1 and CDR2 from the germline V gene are SGHNT and YENEEA. Trimming took off 5 bases at V and 4 bases at J, with 15 bases between the two ends.